Below, one T cell receptor (beta chain) is given with its context. The target antigen is unknown. Donors counted as nominally healthy when sampled, yet unrecorded immune exposures were likely. This sample is drawn from a study of cytomegalovirus exposure and HLA in healthy donors. Study results and caveats: Most sequenced TCRs were rare (though some public TCRs occurred in many donors). Associated with cytomegalovirus, according to the listing, were fewer than 200 TCR beta chains.

The primer mix had 60 Vbeta and 13 Jbeta primers. TCRdb's table, derived via immunoSEQ multiplex PCR, lists solely in-frame clones and lacks some. Of 250,000 to 350,000 clones in the sample, over 70% were seen once. This CDR3 comprises 14 residues. The rearrangement uses TRBV1 and TRBJ1-1; TRBD1 is taken as the D call from the table, unchecked against the DNA. TRBV1 corresponds to a pseudogene. This clonotype originated in a girl aged 2-10 years in good health and CMV-seronegative. The sequencing input was PBMCs. The CDR3 DNA reads as TGCACCAGCAGCCAAGACAAAATGAACACTGAAGCTTTCTTT. Translated: CTSSQDKMNTEAFF.